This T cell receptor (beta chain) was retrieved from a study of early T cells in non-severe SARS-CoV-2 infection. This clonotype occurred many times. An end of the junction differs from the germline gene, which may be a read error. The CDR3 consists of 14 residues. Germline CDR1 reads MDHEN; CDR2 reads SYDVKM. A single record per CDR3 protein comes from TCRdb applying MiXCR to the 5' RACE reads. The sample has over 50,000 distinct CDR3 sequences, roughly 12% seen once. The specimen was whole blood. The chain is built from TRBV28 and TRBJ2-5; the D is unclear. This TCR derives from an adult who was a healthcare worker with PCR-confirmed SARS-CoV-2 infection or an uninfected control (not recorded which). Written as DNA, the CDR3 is TGTGCCAGCAGTTTCATAACAGAACAAGAGCCCCAGTACTTC. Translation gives CASSFITEQEPQYF. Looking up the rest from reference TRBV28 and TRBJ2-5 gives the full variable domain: DVKVTQSSRYLVKRTGEKVFLECVQDMDHENMFWYRQDPGLGLRLIYFSYDVKMKEKGDIPEGYSVSREKKERFSLILESASTNQTSMYLCASSFITEQEPQYFGPGTRLLVL.